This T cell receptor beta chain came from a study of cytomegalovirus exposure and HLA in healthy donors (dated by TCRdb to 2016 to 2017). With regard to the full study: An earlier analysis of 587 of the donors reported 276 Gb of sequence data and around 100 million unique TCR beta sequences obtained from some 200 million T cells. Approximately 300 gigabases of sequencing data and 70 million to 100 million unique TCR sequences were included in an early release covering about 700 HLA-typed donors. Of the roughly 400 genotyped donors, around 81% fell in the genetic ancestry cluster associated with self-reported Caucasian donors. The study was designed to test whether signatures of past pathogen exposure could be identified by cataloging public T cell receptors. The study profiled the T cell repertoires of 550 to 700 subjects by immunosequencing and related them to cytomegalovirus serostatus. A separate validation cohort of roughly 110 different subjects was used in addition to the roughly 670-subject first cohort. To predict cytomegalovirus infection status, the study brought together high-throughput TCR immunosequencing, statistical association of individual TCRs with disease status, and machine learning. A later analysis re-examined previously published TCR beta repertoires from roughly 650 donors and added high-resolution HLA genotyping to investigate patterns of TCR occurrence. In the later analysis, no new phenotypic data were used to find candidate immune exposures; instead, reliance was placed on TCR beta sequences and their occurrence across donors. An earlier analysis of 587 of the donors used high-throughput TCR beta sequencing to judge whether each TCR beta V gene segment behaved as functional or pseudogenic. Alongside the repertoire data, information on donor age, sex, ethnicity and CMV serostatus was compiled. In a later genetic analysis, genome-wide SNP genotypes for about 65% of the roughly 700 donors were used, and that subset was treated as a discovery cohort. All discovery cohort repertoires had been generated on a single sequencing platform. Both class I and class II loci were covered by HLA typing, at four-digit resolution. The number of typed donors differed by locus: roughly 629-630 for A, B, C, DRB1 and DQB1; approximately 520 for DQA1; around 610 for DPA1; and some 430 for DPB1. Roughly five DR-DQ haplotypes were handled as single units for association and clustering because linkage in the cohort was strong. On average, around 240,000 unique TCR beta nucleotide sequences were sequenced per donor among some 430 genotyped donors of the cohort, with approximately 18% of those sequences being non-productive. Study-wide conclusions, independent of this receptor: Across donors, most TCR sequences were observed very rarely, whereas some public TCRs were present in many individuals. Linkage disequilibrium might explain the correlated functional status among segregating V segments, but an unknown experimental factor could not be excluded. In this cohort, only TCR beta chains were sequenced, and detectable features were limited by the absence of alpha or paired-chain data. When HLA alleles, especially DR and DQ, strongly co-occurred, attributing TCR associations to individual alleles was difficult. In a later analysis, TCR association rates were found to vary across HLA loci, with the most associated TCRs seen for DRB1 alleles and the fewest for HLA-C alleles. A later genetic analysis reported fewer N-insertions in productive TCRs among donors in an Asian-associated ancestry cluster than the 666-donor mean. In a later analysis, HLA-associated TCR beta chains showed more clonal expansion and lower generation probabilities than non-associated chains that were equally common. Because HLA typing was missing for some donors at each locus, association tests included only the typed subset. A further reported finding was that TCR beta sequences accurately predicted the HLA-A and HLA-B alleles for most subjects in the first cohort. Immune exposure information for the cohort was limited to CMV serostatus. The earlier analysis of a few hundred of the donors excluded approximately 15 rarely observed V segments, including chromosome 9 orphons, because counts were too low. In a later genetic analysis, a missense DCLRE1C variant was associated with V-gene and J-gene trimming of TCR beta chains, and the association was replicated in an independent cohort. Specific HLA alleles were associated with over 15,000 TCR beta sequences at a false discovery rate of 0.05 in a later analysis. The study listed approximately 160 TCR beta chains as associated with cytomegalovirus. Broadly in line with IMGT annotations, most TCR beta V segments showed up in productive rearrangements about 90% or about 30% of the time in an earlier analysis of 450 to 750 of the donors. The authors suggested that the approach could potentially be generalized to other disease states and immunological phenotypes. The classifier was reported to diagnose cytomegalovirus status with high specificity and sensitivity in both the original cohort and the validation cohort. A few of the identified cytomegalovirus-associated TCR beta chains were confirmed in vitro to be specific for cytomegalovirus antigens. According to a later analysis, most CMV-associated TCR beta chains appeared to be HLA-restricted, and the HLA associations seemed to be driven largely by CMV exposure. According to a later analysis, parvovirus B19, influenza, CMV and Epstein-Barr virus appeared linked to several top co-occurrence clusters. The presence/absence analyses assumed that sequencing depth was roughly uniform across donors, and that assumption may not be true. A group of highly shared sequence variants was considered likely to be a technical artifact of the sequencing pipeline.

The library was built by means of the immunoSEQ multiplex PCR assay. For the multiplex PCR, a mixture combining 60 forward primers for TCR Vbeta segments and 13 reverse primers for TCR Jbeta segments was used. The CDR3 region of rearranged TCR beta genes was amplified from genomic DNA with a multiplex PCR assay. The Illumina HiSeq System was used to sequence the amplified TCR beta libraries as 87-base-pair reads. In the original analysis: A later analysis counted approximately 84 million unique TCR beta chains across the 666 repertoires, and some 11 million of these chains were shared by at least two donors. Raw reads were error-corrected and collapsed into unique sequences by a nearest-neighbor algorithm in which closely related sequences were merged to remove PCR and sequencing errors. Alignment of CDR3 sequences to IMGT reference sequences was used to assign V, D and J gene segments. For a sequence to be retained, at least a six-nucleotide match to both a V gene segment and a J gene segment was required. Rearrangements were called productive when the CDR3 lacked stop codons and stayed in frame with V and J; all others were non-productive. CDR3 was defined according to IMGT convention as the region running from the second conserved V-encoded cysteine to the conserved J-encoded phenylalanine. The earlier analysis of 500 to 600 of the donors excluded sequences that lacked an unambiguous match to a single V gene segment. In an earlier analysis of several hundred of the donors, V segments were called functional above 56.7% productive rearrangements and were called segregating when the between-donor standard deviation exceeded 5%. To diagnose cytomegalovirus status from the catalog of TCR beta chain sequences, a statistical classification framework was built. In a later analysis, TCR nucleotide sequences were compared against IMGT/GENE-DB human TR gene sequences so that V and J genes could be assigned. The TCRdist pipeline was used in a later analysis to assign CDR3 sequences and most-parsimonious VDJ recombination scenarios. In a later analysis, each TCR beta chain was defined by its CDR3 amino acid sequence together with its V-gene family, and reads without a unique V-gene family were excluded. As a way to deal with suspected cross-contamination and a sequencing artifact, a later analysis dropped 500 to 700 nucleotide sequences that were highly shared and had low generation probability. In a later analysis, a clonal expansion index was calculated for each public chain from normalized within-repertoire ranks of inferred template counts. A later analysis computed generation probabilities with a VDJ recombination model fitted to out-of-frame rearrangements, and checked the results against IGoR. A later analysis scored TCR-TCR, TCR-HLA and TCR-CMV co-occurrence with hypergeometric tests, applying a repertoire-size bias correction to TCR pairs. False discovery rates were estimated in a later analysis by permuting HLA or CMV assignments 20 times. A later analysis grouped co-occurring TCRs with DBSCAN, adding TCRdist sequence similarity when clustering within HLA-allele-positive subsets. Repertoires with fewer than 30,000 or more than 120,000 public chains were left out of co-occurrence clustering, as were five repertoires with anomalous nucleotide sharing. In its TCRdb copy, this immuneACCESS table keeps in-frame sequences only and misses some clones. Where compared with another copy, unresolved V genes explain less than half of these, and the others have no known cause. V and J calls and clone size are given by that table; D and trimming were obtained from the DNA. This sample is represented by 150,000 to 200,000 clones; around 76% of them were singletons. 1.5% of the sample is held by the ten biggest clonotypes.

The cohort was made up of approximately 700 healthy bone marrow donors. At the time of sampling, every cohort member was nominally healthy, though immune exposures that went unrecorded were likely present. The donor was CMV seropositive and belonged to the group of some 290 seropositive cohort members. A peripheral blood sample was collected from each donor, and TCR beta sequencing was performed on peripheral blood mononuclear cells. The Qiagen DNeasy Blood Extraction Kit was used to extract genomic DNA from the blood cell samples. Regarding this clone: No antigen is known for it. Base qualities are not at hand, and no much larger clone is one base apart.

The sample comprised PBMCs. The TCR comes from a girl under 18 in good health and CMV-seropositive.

The DNA sequence is given as TGTGCCAGCAGCTTCGACACTGGAAACACCATATATTTT. This encodes CASSFDTGNTIYF. The chain employs TRBV7-9 and TRBJ1-3; confidence is insufficient to name the D gene. The germline V gene (reference sequence) supplies CDR1 SEHNR and CDR2 FQNEAQ. V sheds 3 bases and J sheds 2 bases, leaving 5 bases between their ends. Taken from cysteine to phenylalanine, the CDR3 has 13 residues. Only CDR3 DNA is held: 39 bases, read in frame from base 1.